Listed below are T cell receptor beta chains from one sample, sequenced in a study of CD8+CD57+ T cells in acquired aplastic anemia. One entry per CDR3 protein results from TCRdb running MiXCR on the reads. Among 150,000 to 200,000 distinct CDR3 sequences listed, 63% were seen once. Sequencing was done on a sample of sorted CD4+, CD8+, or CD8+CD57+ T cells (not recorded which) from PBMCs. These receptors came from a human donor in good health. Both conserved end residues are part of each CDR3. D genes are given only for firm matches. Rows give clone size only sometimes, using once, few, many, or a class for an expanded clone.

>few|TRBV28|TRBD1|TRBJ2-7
TGTGCCAGCAGTGTAGGATTGACAGGGGGGAAGTACGAGCAGTACTTC
CASSVGLTGGKYEQYF
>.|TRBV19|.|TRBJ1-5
TGTGCCAGTAGTATCGGGGCAGGGCTAAGGCAGCCCCAGCATTTT
CASSIGAGLRQPQHF
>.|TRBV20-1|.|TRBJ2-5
TGCAGTGCGGCCGGGGACTTCCAAGAGACCCAGTACTTC
CSAAGDFQETQYF
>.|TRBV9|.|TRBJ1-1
TGTGCCAGCAGCGTAGTCGCAGGGCTTTCCACTGAAGCTTTCTTT
CASSVVAGLSTEAFF
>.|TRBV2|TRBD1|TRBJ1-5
TGTGCCAGCAGTGATAGGGGGCACGATCAGCCCCAGCATTTT
CASSDRGHDQPQHF
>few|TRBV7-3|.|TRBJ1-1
TGTGCCAGCAGCCGTGGACTGAACACTGAAGCTTTCTTT
CASSRGLNTEAFF
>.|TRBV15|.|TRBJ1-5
TGTGCCACCAGCAGAGATTCCAAAACAGTGGATAGCAATCAGCCCCAGCATTTT
CATSRDSKTVDSNQPQHF
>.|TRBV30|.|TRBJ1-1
TGTGCCTGGAGTGTACCCCCCAGGAACACTGAAGCTTTCTTT
CAWSVPPRNTEAFF
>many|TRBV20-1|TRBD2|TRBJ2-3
TGCAGTGCTCGGACTAGCGGGAGCTCTACTAGCACAGATACGCAGTATTTT
CSARTSGSSTSTDTQYF
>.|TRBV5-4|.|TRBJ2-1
TGTGCCAGCAGCTTGTCAGGCGCCGGGTACAATGAGCAGTTCTTC
CASSLSGAGYNEQFF
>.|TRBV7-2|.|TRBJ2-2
TGTGCCGGCAGCCCCGCCTCTGGGTATAACACCGGGGAGCTGTTTTTT
CAGSPASGYNTGELFF
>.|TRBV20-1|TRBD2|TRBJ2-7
TGCAGTGCTAGACTAGCGGGAGGAAGTGGCGAGCAGTACTTC
CSARLAGGSGEQYF
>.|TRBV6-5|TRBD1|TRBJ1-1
TGTGCCAGCAGTGTAAGGGGGAGACAGGGGGCTAGTGAAGCTTTCTTT
CASSVRGRQGASEAFF
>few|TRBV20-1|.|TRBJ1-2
TGCAGTGGCCTCGGCTACACCTTC
CSGLGYTF